This entry describes one TCR beta chain. The antigen is unknown. Assay: immunoSEQ multiplex PCR; the TCRdb copy retains only in-frame clones and omits some. The sample has 2 million to 2.5 million clones, about 95% seen once. The data originate from a study of shared clonotypes between healthy human individuals. Terminally differentiated effector memory CD45RA+ cells were excluded by CCR7 positive selection of CD45RO-negative cells. This CDR3 comprises 15 residues. V was pared by 4 bases and J by 3 bases, with 14 bases between. From germline, CDR1 is LGHNA and CDR2 YNFKEQ. Regarding the study as a whole: Naive subsets usually exceeded memory subsets in estimated richness.

This chain uses TRBV4-2 with TRBJ2-3; weak D call: TRBD1 (6 bases). The sequence came from a man between 18 and 29 years old in good health. Sequencing used naive CD8+ T cells sorted from blood. CDR3: CASSPRTTGTDTQYF. DNA for the CDR3: TGTGCCAGCAGCCCACGAACTACAGGGACAGATACGCAGTATTTT.